Reported below is one T cell receptor beta chain. Its matching antigen is unknown. These data come from a study of response to subunit inactivated influenza vaccine. Points from the study as a whole: Authors suggested each seasonal influenza vaccination recruits few new T cells.

TCRdb passed the RT-PCR reads through MiXCR, listing each CDR3 protein once. The data hold a few hundred thousand distinct CDR3 sequences, with 14% observed a single time. The CDR3 totals 16 residues. Germline CDR1 MNHEY, CDR2 SMNVEV (reference sequence). The V gene lost 6 bases and the J gene lost 2 bases, with 19 bases spanning the gap. The clonotype comes from a man aged 50-60 years who received an inactivated influenza vaccine. The material sequenced was PBMCs from blood, taken about 12 days after vaccination. The chain combines TRBV27 with TRBJ1-2; D gene unclear. For the CDR3, the DNA is TGTGCCAGCAGACCGTACCGGACCCTTTCCAACTATGGCTACACCTTC. Its protein is CASRPYRTLSNYGYTF.